A single sample is the source of the 9 T cell receptor beta chains below, sequenced in a study of blood T cell repertoires in COVID-19. TCRdb keeps only in-frame clones here, not all; method: immunoSEQ multiplex PCR. This table holds roughly 150,000 clones, around 80% found once. The sequencing input was peripheral blood. The receptors stem from a human donor with acute or convalescent COVID-19. The donor label of this sample is uncertain.

This clone showed up just once. The rearrangement joins TRBV12-2 to TRBJ1-4. TRBV12-2 is tagged as a pseudogene. CDR3 length: 14 residues. The DNA for the CDR3 is TGTGCAAGTCGCTTAAAGGAGCTTAATGAAAAACTGTTTTTT. Protein: CASRLKELNEKLFF.

This chain links TRBV6-5 with TRBJ2-2, with 7 bases matching TRBD1. Germline V CDR1 and CDR2: MNHEY, SVGAGI. The CDR3 contains 15 residues. The trim removed 6 bases at V and 4 bases at J, leaving 8 bases unmatched. CDR3 sequence (DNA): TGTGCCAGCAGATCGGGACAGACCTCCACCGGGGAGCTGTTTTTT. This encodes CASRSGQTSTGELFF.

This rearrangement joins TRBV4-2 to TRBJ2-7; D perhaps matches TRBD2 (5 bases). The CDR3 runs to 16 residues. CDR1 is LGHNA and CDR2 is YNFKEQ in the germline V gene. Trimming pared 1 base from V and 0 bases from J, leaving 13 bases between. This chain's CDR3 is CASSQVFGDSSYEQYF. In DNA, the CDR3 is TGTGCCAGCAGCCAAGTTTTCGGGGATAGCTCCTACGAGCAGTACTTC.

V usage is TRBV6-6 and J usage is TRBJ1-1; 7 nucleotides match TRBD1. The germline CDR1 and CDR2 sequences are MNHNY and SVGAGI (reference sequence). This CDR3 is 16 amino acids long. Trimming took 2 bases from V and 5 from J; bases not matched to a gene: 11. The CDR3 reads CASSYPRGGGNTEAFF. CDR3 nucleotide sequence: TGTGCCAGCAGTTACCCGAGAGGGGGCGGAAATACTGAAGCTTTCTTT.

This chain joins TRBV21-1 and TRBJ2-7; the D segment call TRBD2 is taken from the table without a DNA check. TRBV21-1 is a pseudogene locus. CDR3 size: 18 residues. The CDR3: CASSKERTSGGIRREQYF. CDR3 bases: TGTGCCAGCAGCAAAGAAAGGACTAGCGGGGGGATCCGGAGGGAGCAGTACTTC.

The V gene is TRBV30, the J gene TRBJ1-5; D unresolved. V was cut by 2 bases and J by 6 bases, with 14 bases left in between. This CDR3 spans 14 amino acids. Germline-derived CDR1 and CDR2 are GTSNPN and SVGIG (reference sequence). The CDR3 region is CAWSLAAYGQPQHF. The CDR3 nucleotides read TGTGCCTGGAGTTTGGCGGCTTACGGTCAGCCCCAGCATTTT.

The gene calls are TRBV5-1 and TRBJ2-4; D call uncertain. Germline lookup yields CDR1 SGHRS and CDR2 YFSETQ. The CDR3 spans 14 residues. Trimming cost V 0 bases and J 1 base, with 5 bases left between them. The CDR3 sequence is CASSLVLAKNIQYF. DNA for the CDR3: TGCGCCAGCAGCTTGGTCTTGGCCAAAAACATTCAGTACTTC.

This chain connects TRBV2 to TRBJ1-5; 8 positions agree with TRBD1. The CDR3 spans 16 residues. Germline V gene sequence: CDR1 SNHLY, CDR2 FYNNEI. V gave up 6 bases and J gave up 7 bases; unmatched junction bases: 14. The DNA for the CDR3 is TGTGCCAGCAGCCCCGGCCCTGGACAGGGAAGGCAGCCCCAGCATTTT. Amino acid sequence: CASSPGPGQGRQPQHF. Complete variable domain (other parts from reference TRBV2 and TRBJ1-5): EPEVTQTPSHQVTQMGQEVILRCVPISNHLYFYWYRQILGQKVEFLVSFYNNEISEKSEIFDDQFSVERPDGSNFTLKIRSTKLEDSAMYFCASSPGPGQGRQPQHFGDGTRLSIL.

The chain recombines TRBV7-8 with TRBJ1-5; maybe TRBD1 (6 bases). CDR1 is SGHVS and CDR2 is FQNEAQ in the germline V gene. The CDR3 covers 17 residues. V lost 5 bases and J 3 bases, leaving 20 bases between the germline ends. The CDR3 DNA sequence: TGTGCCAGCAGCGCCATAGCTTGGACAGAGGACAATCAGCCCCAGCATTTT. It yields the protein CASSAIAWTEDNQPQHF.